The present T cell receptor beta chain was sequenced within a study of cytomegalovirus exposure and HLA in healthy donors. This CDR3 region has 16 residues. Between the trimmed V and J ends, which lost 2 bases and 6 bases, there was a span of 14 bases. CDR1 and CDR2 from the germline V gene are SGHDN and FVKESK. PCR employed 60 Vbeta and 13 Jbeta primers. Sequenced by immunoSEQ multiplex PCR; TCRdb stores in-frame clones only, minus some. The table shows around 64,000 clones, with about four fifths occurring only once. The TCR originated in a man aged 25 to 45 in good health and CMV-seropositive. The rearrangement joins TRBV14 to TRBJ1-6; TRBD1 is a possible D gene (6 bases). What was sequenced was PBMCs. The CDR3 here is CASSQLGGPGNSPLHF. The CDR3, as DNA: TGTGCCAGCAGCCAATTGGGGGGGCCAGGTAATTCACCCCTCCACTTT.